This T cell receptor beta chain was recorded in a study of beta chain features in type 1 diabetes. The study's findings and limits: Type 1 diabetes patients had fewer VDJ junction insertions and more deletions. It was among patients, rather than healthy donors, that naive, central memory and Treg TCRB repertoires appeared more similar. Type 1 diabetes patients had TCRB CDR3s that were shorter (moderately but significantly so) in all four CD4+ subsets.

This clone was observed a handful of times. Its specificity is not known. The whole isolated RNA underwent reverse transcription, so sequencing captured expressed TCRB transcripts. Sequenced by immunoSEQ multiplex PCR; TCRdb stores in-frame clones only, minus some. The sample consists of approximately 730,000 clones, around 15% of them appearing once. The length of the CDR3 is 11 residues. Germline assignment: CDR1 SNHLY and CDR2 FYNNEI. V shed 6 bases and J shed 8 bases, with 10 bases lying between them. Sample: naive CD4+ T cells from blood. The rearrangement uses TRBV2 and TRBJ1-1; TRBD1 is a possible D gene (6 bases). The clonotype was recovered from a man aged 18 to 29 with type 1 diabetes. The CDR3 region is CASSPGGEAFF. CDR3 sequence (DNA): TGTGCCAGCAGCCCCGGGGGCGAAGCTTTCTTT.